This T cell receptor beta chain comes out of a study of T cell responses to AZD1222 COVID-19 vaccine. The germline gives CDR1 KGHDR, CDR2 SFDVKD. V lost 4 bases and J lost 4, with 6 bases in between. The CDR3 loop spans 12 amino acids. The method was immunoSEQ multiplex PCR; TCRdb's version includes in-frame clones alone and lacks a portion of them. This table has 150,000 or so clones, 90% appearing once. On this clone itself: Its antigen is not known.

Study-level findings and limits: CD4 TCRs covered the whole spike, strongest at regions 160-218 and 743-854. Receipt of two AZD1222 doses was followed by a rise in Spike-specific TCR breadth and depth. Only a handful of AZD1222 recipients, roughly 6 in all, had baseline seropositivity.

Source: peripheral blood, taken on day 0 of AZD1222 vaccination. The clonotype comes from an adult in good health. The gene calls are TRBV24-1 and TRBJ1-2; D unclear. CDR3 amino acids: CATSDDTYGYTF. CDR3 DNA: TGTGCCACCAGTGACGACACCTATGGCTACACCTTC.